Presented here are 16 T cell receptor beta chains from one specimen sequenced in a study of blood T cell repertoires in COVID-19. Sequencing was performed with immunoSEQ multiplex PCR; in TCRdb, only in-frame clones are kept and a portion is missing. The data contain approximately 260,000 clones, roughly 83% of them singletons. Sequencing was done on a sample of peripheral blood. Receptor source: a woman older than 75 with acute or convalescent COVID-19.

This chain links TRBV18 with TRBJ2-6, with D possibly being TRBD1 (5 bases). Germline loops: CDR1 KGHSH, CDR2 LQKENI. This CDR3 spans 15 amino acids. V shed 6 bases and J shed 1 base, with 10 bases lying between them. The CDR3 reads CASSPAGSGANVLTF. CDR3 nucleotide sequence: TGTGCCAGCTCTCCAGCAGGGTCTGGGGCCAACGTCCTGACTTTC.

The CDR3 DNA is TGTGCCACCTTGACAGGGAAGGATAACTATGGCTACACCTTC. This codes for CATLTGKDNYGYTF. The chain carries TRBV28 and TRBJ1-2; 7 bases are a match to TRBD1. V lost 10 bases, J lost 1 base, and 9 bases stayed unmatched. This CDR3 contains 14 residues. Germline V gene lookup returns CDR1 MDHEN and CDR2 SYDVKM.

This rearrangement joins TRBV19 to TRBJ1-5; D is uncertain. V lost 3 bases and J 5 bases, leaving 11 bases between the germline ends. This CDR3 has 14 residues. Germline CDR1 LNHDA, CDR2 SQIVND (reference sequence). The CDR3 is CASSMEGGDQPQHF. Written as DNA, the CDR3 is TGTGCCAGTAGTATGGAGGGTGGGGATCAGCCCCAGCATTTT.

This sequence joins TRBV6-5 and TRBJ1-4; perhaps TRBD1 as D (6 bases). The germline V gene encodes CDR1 MNHEY and CDR2 SVGAGI. The CDR3 totals 16 residues. Trimming cost V 0 bases and J 6 bases, with 14 bases left between them. Here the CDR3 reads CASSYSWAGVDEKLFF. CDR3 in DNA: TGTGCCAGCAGTTACTCGTGGGCAGGGGTGGATGAAAAACTGTTTTTT.

The chain uses TRBV7-2 and TRBJ1-4; tentative D call: TRBD1 (5 bases). CDR1 and CDR2 (germline): SGHTA, FQGNSA. CDR3 length equals 14 residues. Trimming stripped 6 bases from V and 7 bases from J, with 15 bases between. In nucleotides, the CDR3 is TGTGCCAGCAGTTCCGGGACTCGGGGTGAAAAACTGTTTTTT. Protein: CASSSGTRGEKLFF.

This clone turned up a few times. The V and J genes are TRBV10-1 and TRBJ1-6; tentative D call: TRBD1 (6 bases). Trimming took 8 bases from V and 10 from J, leaving 15 bases between them. The germline gives CDR1 WNHNN, CDR2 SYGVQD (reference sequence). The CDR3 extends over 13 amino acids. CDR3 sequence reads: CASPRGGYSPLHF. For the CDR3, the DNA is TGCGCCAGCCCTCGTGGGGGCTACTCACCCCTCCACTTT.

J is TRBJ2-7 and V is TRBV5-1; 7 bases are a match to TRBD2. Trimming took 0 bases from V and 2 from J; bases not matched to a gene: 5. CDR1 is SGHRS, CDR2 YFSETQ, per germline. This CDR3 comprises 15 residues. In nucleotides, the CDR3 is TGCGCCAGCAGCTTGGGTCTGCGGGAGACCTACGAGCAGTACTTC. It codes for CASSLGLRETYEQYF.

J is TRBJ1-2 and V is TRBV19; 7 bases are a match to TRBD1. The CDR3 length is 18 residues. V dropped 0 bases and J dropped 4; count of bases not matched to a gene: 14. The germline V gene encodes CDR1 LNHDA and CDR2 SQIVND (reference sequence). CDR3 bases: TGTGCCAGTAGTATAGATCTGGCAGGGGGACCAGTGGGCTATGGCTACACCTTC. It is translated as CASSIDLAGGPVGYGYTF.

The J gene is TRBJ2-1, the V gene TRBV14; D unresolved. Trimming removed 8 bases from V and 6 bases from J, with 8 bases in between. Per germline, CDR1 SGHDN and CDR2 FVKESK. The CDR3 totals 11 residues. The CDR3 DNA reads as TGTGCCAGCGGAGTGAGCAATGAGCAGTTCTTC. It translates to CASGVSNEQFF.

The rearrangement uses TRBV3-1 (or the pseudogene TRBV3-2) and TRBJ1-6; D is uncertain. V dropped 0 bases and J dropped 7 bases, with 13 bases sitting between them. Looked up from germline, CDR1 is LGHDT and CDR2 is YNNKEL (reference sequence). The CDR3 contains 16 residues. The DNA for the CDR3 is TGTGCCAGCAGCCAAGATCGGGGTTTGGGGAATTCACCCCTCCACTTT. Translated, it gives CASSQDRGLGNSPLHF.

In its sample, this clone was seen once. The V and J genes are TRBV11-2 and TRBJ2-5; a weak D match, TRBD2 (6 bases). The CDR3 is made up of 14 amino acids. Looked up from germline, CDR1 is SGHAT and CDR2 is FQNNGV. Trimming shortened V by 5 bases and J by 4 bases, and 14 bases separated the two germline ends. The DNA of the CDR3 is TGTGCCAGCAGCCCCCGGGGAGGAAGAGAGACCCAGTACTTC. It encodes CASSPRGGRETQYF. The full variable domain, rest sourced from reference TRBV11-2 and TRBJ2-5, is EAGVAQSPRYKIIEKRQSVAFWCNPISGHATLYWYQQILGQGPKLLIQFQNNGVVDDSQLPKDRFSAERLKGVDSTLKIQPAKLEDSAVYLCASSPRGGRETQYFGPGTRLLVL.

The V gene is TRBV5-1, the J gene TRBJ2-3; possible D gene TRBD2, 7 bases. CDR1 and CDR2 (germline): SGHRS, YFSETQ. There are 17 residues in the CDR3. The V end was cut by 0 bases, the J end by 2 bases, with 16 bases between. The CDR3 protein is CASSLAVTGRATDTQYF. CDR3 sequence (DNA): TGCGCCAGCAGCTTGGCCGTAACAGGGAGGGCCACAGATACGCAGTATTTT.

The count of this clone is one. The chain uses TRBV5-5 and TRBJ1-2; D may be TRBD1 (6 bases). The CDR3 length is 15 residues. The V end lost 0 bases, the J end lost 5 bases, and 14 bases lay between the germline ends. Per germline, CDR1 SGHKS and CDR2 YYEKEE (reference sequence). CDR3 DNA: TGTGCCAGCAGCTTGGGGGCAGGGGTGACTTATGGCTACACCTTC. This sequence encodes CASSLGAGVTYGYTF. The full variable domain, completed using reference TRBV5-5 and TRBJ1-2, is DAGVTQSPTHLIKTRGQQVTLRCSPISGHKSVSWYQQVLGQGPQFIFQYYEKEERGRGNFPDRFSARQFPNYSSELNVNALLLGDSALYLCASSLGAGVTYGYTFGSGTRLTVV.

This chain joins TRBV27 and TRBJ2-4, with 7 bases aligning to TRBD1. The CDR3 loop spans 14 amino acids. V lost 6 bases, J lost 5 bases, and 7 bases stayed unmatched. The germline V gene encodes CDR1 MNHEY and CDR2 SMNVEV (reference sequence). Here the CDR3 reads CASSRHGTENIQYF. CDR3 DNA sequence: TGTGCCAGCAGCCGACACGGGACAGAAAACATTCAGTACTTC.

The chain couples TRBV6-5 to TRBJ1-1; the D gene is possibly TRBD1 (5 bases). Trimming took 9 bases from V and 4 from J, leaving 18 bases between them. The CDR3 is made up of 14 amino acids. Germline V lookup: CDR1 MNHEY, CDR2 SVGAGI. CDR3 sequence reads: CASILTLGLTEAFF. For the CDR3, the DNA is TGTGCCAGTATCCTCACTTTGGGGCTCACTGAAGCTTTCTTT.

V gene TRBV7-3 combines with J gene TRBJ2-1; TRBD2 aligns across 15 bases. This CDR3 contains 15 residues. Germline CDR1 and CDR2: SGHTA and FQGTGA. The J segment lost 8 bases and the V segment lost 5 bases, leaving 4 bases of the junction unmatched. CDR3 loop: CASSRTSGGVDEQFF. The CDR3 DNA follows: TGTGCCAGCAGCCGGACTAGCGGGGGGGTAGATGAGCAGTTCTTC.